The clone carrying this TCR beta chain was seen a few times. Its antigen is undetermined. Between the trimmed V and J ends, which lost 0 bases and 13 bases, there was a span of 18 bases. The CDR3 is 13 residues long. Germline V gives CDR1 DFQATT, CDR2 SNEGSKA (reference sequence). In TCRdb, the reads were re-called with MiXCR into one record per CDR3 protein. The sample consists of 200,000 to 300,000 distinct CDR3 sequences, approximately 13% of them appearing once. This sample was taken from a study of T cell repertoires in cytomegalovirus infection. About the research overall: Indications of both CMV infection and matching HLA type were provided by public TCR beta signatures.

Study-wide results and limits: Ex vivo responses were dominated by HLA-C-restricted CMV-specific TCR beta clonotypes. Cumulative frequency of public TCR beta families picked out carriers of CMV plus the relevant HLA.

The genes are TRBV20-1 and TRBJ1-2; TRBD1 is a possible D gene (6 bases). The TCR originated in a human donor in good health (CMV status not recorded). Some clones in this sample may be carry-over from other donors' samples. The sample consisted of PBMCs. The CDR3 bases are TGCAGTGCTAGAGATCGATCCAGGGGAAGGAGCACCTTC. Its protein product is CSARDRSRGRSTF.